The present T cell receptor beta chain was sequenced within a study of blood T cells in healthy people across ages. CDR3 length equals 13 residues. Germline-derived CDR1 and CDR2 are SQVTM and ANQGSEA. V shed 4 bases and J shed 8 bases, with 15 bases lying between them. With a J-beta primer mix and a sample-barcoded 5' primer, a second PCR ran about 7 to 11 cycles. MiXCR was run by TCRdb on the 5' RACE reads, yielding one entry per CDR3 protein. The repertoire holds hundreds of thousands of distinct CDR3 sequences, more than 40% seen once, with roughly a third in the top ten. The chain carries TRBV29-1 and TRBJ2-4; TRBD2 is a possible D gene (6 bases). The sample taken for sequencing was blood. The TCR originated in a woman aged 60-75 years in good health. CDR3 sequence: CSVALQGGDIQYF. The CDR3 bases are TGCAGCGTTGCCCTCCAGGGAGGAGACATTCAGTACTTC. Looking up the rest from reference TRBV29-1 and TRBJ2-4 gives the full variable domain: SAVISQKPSRDICQRGTSLTIQCQVDSQVTMMFWYRQQPGQSLTLIATANQGSEATYESGFVIDKFPISRPNLTFSTLTVSNMSPEDSSIYLCSVALQGGDIQYFGAGTRLSVL.